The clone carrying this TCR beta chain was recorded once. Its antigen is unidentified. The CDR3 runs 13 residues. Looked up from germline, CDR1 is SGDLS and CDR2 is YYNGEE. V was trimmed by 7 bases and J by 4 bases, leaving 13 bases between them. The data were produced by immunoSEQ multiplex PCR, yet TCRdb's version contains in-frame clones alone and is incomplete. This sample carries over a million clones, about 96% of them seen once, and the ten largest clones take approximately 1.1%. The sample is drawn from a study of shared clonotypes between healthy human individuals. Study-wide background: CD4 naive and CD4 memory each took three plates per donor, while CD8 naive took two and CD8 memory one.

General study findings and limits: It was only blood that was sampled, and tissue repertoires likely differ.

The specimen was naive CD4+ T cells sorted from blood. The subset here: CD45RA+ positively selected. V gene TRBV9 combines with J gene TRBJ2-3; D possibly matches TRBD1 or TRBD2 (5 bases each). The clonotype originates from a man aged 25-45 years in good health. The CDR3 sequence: CASSPGLPDTQYF. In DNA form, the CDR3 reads TGTGCCAGCTCCCCGGGGCTGCCAGATACGCAGTATTTT. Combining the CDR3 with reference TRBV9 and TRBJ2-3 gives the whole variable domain DSGVTQTPKHLITATGQRVTLRCSPRSGDLSVYWYQQSLDQGLQFLIQYYNGEERAKGNILERFSAQQFPDLHSELNLSSLELGDSALYFCASSPGLPDTQYFGPGTRLTVL.